The 14 T cell receptor beta chains reported below all come from one sample, sequenced in a study of human T cells and chemical hapten exposure. As for time point: healthy volunteer bleed at 2 weeks. Sequencing started from total RNA isolated from unfractionated whole blood. Via MiXCR, TCRdb re-called the RACE reads, giving one row per CDR3 protein. Among some 93,000 distinct CDR3 sequences listed, approximately 10% were seen once. The sequenced sample consisted of whole blood. The receptors were sampled from a female donor in good health. Some clones in this sample may be carry-over from other donors' samples.

The V gene is TRBV19, the J gene TRBJ2-2; D remains unclear. The length of the CDR3 is 16 residues. Trimming took off 2 bases at V and 7 bases at J, with 17 bases between the two ends. CDR1 is LNHDA, CDR2 SQIVND, per germline (reference sequence). CDR3 protein: CASSISRSAVVGELFF. As DNA, the CDR3 is TGTGCCAGTAGTATATCTCGGTCAGCAGTGGTCGGGGAGCTGTTTTTT.

The chain has TRBV28 and TRBJ1-3; no reliable D call. The germline V gene has CDR1 MDHEN and CDR2 SYDVKM. V was shortened by 1 base and J by 0 bases, with 13 bases between the two germline ends. This CDR3 has 17 amino acids. This CDR3 reads CASSLSYDWSSGNTIYF. The DNA of the CDR3 is TGTGCCAGCAGTTTATCCTACGACTGGAGCTCTGGAAACACCATATATTTT. Together with reference TRBV28 and TRBJ1-3, the CDR3 gives the full variable domain: DVKVTQSSRYLVKRTGEKVFLECVQDMDHENMFWYRQDPGLGLRLIYFSYDVKMKEKGDIPEGYSVSREKKERFSLILESASTNQTSMYLCASSLSYDWSSGNTIYFGEGSWLTVV.

The chain has TRBV7-2 and TRBJ1-5; 9 bases map to TRBD1. J was trimmed by 6 bases and V by 5 bases; bases with no gene match: 8. The CDR3 runs 15 residues. Looked up from germline, CDR1 is SGHTA and CDR2 is FQGNSA. The CDR3 protein is CASSVRQGGGQPQHF. In DNA form, the CDR3 reads TGTGCCAGCAGCGTTCGACAGGGGGGGGGTCAGCCCCAGCATTTT.

In its sample, this clonotype was seen a few times. V and J are TRBV3-1 and TRBJ2-7; tentative D call: TRBD2 (6 bases). The germline V gene has CDR1 LGHDT and CDR2 YNNKEL (reference sequence). The CDR3 contains 15 residues. V shed 8 bases and J shed 3 bases, with 20 bases lying between them. The CDR3 region has the DNA TGTGCCAGCGCCGGTCCCGGACTACTGAACTACGAGCAGTACTTC. Protein: CASAGPGLLNYEQYF.

The rearrangement links TRBV13 to TRBJ2-6; D unresolved. The germline V and J ends were trimmed by 5 bases and 0 bases, with 14 bases remaining between them. Germline loops: CDR1 PRHDT, CDR2 FYEKMQ (reference sequence). The CDR3 is 17 residues long. CDR3 nucleotides: TGTGCCAGCAGCGAACCGCTGGCGGTCTCTGGGGCCAACGTCCTGACTTTC. Encoded protein: CASSEPLAVSGANVLTF.

This clonotype showed up many times. The chain links TRBV29-1 to TRBJ2-2; D unclear. V was pared by 4 bases and J by 6 bases, with 9 bases between. Germline CDR1 and CDR2: SQVTM and ANQGSEA. The CDR3 contains 12 residues. CDR3 region: CSVVVGPGELFF. The DNA for the CDR3 is TGCAGCGTTGTGGTAGGGCCCGGGGAGCTGTTTTTT.

This clonotype has a count of ten or more. This sequence joins TRBV28 and TRBJ2-3; D remains unclear. The length of the CDR3 is 13 residues. Germline V lookup: CDR1 MDHEN, CDR2 SYDVKM. V lost 6 bases and J lost 0, with 7 bases in between. The CDR3 DNA follows: TGTGCCAGCAGCCGGGCTAGCACAGATACGCAGTATTTT. It specifies CASSRASTDTQYF.

The V gene is TRBV5-1, the J gene TRBJ1-4, with a weak D call TRBD1 (6 bases). From germline, CDR1 is SGHRS and CDR2 YFSETQ. With 0 bases removed from V and 10 bases from J, the gap between germline ends came to 19 bases. This CDR3 is built from 16 residues. The CDR3 DNA is TGCGCCAGCAGCTTGGAGGGCGGGGGGCTTGGACGAAAACTGTTTTTT. Its translation: CASSLEGGGLGRKLFF.

This clonotype was seen at least ten times. The V call is TRBV20-1, the J call TRBJ2-1; possibly TRBD2 for D (6 bases). CDR1 and CDR2 from the germline V gene are DFQATT and SNEGSKA (reference sequence). The CDR3 is 19 amino acids. The ends were cut back, 3 bases at V and 0 bases at J, with 24 bases in the middle. This CDR3 reads CSARPILISGKSSYNEQFF. The CDR3 DNA sequence: TGCAGTGCTAGGCCGATACTGATTAGCGGAAAGAGCTCCTACAATGAGCAGTTCTTC.

The genes are TRBV9 and TRBJ2-1; 9 nucleotides agree with TRBD2. V was pared by 4 bases and J by 4 bases, with 24 bases of the junction left unmatched. The CDR3 consists of 21 residues. Germline CDR1 reads SGDLS; CDR2 reads YYNGEE. In DNA, the CDR3 is TGTGCCAGCAGCCCGACCTCCAGACAGGGAACTAGCGGGTCCCCGTACAATGAGCAGTTCTTC. It translates to CASSPTSRQGTSGSPYNEQFF.

In this sample, this clonotype turned up many times. This sequence joins TRBV5-1 and TRBJ2-3, with 8 positions matching TRBD2. The CDR3 extends over 15 amino acids. Germline V gene data show CDR1 as SGHRS and CDR2 as YFSETQ. V shed 3 bases and J 4 bases; nucleotides not matched to a gene: 7. The CDR3 nucleotides are TGCGCCAGCAGCTCTGGAGCGGGAGATCCAGATACGCAGTATTTT. Residues: CASSSGAGDPDTQYF. Using reference TRBV5-1 and TRBJ2-3 for the parts outside the CDR3, the full variable domain is KAGVTQTPRYLIKTRGQQVTLSCSPISGHRSVSWYQQTPGQGLQFLFEYFSETQRNKGNFPGRFSGRQFSNSRSEMNVSTLELGDSALYLCASSSGAGDPDTQYFGPGTRLTVL.

This clonotype was observed at least ten times. This chain joins TRBV2 and TRBJ2-4, with a tentative D call TRBD1 (5 bases). V was pared by 9 bases and J by 0 bases, with 9 bases between. This CDR3 spans 13 amino acids. Looked up from germline, CDR1 is SNHLY and CDR2 is FYNNEI. Here the CDR3 DNA reads TGTGCCAGGATAACAGGAGCCAAAAACATTCAGTACTTC. Translating it yields CARITGAKNIQYF.

The chain employs TRBV4-3 and TRBJ1-2; D remains ambiguous. The CDR3 has 15 amino acids. The germline CDR1 and CDR2 sequences are LGHNA and YSLEER. Trimming stripped 4 bases from V and 4 bases from J, with 16 bases between. CDR3 bases: TGCGCCAGCAGCCCAAGGAGTATAGGGCTCTATGGCTACACCTTC. Residues: CASSPRSIGLYGYTF.

The chain has TRBV12-3 or TRBV12-4 and TRBJ1-6; D is unclear. Trimming took 3 bases from V and 6 from J, leaving 15 bases between them. This CDR3 has 16 residues. The CDR3 protein is CASSFQSPYLNSPLHF. CDR3 nucleotides: TGTGCCAGCAGTTTTCAGTCGCCCTATCTTAATTCACCCCTCCACTTT.